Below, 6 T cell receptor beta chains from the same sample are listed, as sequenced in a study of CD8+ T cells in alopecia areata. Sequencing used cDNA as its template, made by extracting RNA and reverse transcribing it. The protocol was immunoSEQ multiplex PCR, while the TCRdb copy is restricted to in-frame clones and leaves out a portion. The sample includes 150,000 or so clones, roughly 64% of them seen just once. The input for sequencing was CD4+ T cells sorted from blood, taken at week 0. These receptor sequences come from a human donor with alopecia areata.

CDR3 bases: TGTGCCAGCAGTTTGTGGCGGGGGGTCACAGATACGCAGTATTTT. It encodes CASSLWRGVTDTQYF. The rearrangement links TRBV27 to TRBJ2-3, with 8 bases lining up with TRBD2. Germline V gene data show CDR1 as MNHEY and CDR2 as SMNVEV (reference sequence). V was pared by 3 bases and J by 2 bases, with 4 bases of the junction left unmatched. The length of the CDR3 is 15 residues.

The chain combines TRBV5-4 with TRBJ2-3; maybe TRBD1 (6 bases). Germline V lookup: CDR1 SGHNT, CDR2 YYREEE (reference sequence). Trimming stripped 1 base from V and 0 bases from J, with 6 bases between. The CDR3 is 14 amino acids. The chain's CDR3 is CASSLQGSTDTQYF. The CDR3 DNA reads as TGTGCCAGCAGCTTGCAGGGGAGCACAGATACGCAGTATTTT.

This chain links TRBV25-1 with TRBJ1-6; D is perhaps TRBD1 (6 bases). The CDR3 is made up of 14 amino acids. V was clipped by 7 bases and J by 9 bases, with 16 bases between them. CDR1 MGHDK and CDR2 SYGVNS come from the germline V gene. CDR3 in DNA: TGTGCCAGCACCCTCACAGGGAACGGTTCACCCCTCCACTTT. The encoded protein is CASTLTGNGSPLHF.

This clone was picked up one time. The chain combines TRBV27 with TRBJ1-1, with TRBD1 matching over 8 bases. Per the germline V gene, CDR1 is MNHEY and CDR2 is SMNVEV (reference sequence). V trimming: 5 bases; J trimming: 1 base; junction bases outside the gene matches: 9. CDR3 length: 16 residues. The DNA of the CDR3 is TGTGCCAGCAGTACCAGGGGGCGCAGAGGGAACACTGAAGCTTTCTTT. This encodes CASSTRGRRGNTEAFF.

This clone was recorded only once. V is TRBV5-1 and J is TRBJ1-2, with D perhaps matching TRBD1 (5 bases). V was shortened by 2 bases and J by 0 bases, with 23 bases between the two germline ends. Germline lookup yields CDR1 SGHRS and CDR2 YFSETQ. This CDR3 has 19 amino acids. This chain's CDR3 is CASSFFGSGLLGSNYGYTF. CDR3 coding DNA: TGCGCCAGCAGCTTCTTCGGATCGGGACTTCTTGGATCTAACTATGGCTACACCTTC.

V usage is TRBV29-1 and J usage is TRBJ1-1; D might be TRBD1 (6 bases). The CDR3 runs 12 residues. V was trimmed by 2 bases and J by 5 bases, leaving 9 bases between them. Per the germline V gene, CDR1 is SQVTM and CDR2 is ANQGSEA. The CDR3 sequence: CSVESDRTEAFF. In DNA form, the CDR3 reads TGCAGCGTTGAATCGGACAGAACTGAAGCTTTCTTT.